This T cell receptor (beta chain) is drawn from a study of CD8 T cells in Susac syndrome. Random hexamers were used to reverse transcribe an amount of about 0.45 to 1 ug RNA. TCRdb re-analysed the immunoSEQ multiplex PCR reads in MiXCR, keeping a single row per CDR3 protein. Of 150,000 to 200,000 distinct CDR3 sequences listed, roughly 92% are singletons. The germline V gene has CDR1 LGHNA and CDR2 YNFKEQ. The CDR3 length is 13 residues. Only a few counts were recorded for this clonotype. Sequence at one end of the junction differs from germline and may be a read error. The sequenced material came from CD4+ T cells from PBMCs. This receptor was obtained from a human donor in good health. The chain couples TRBV4-2 to TRBJ2-1; D is undetermined. The CDR3, as DNA: TGTGCCAGCAGCCACCTTAAACGGGCAGGCCTTCCCTTC. Residues: CASSHLKRAGLPF.